The T cell receptor beta chain under discussion was sequenced for a study of cytomegalovirus exposure and HLA in healthy donors. In the PCR, 60 Vbeta and 13 Jbeta primers were used. Assay used: immunoSEQ multiplex PCR; TCRdb lists only in-frame clones, some missing. This table holds about 130,000 clones, about four fifths found once. In regard to this clone: As yet, its antigen is unknown.

Donors counted as nominally healthy when sampled, yet unrecorded immune exposures were likely. The CDR3 is made up of 14 amino acids. The germline V and J ends were trimmed by 1 base and 3 bases, with 10 bases remaining between them. Germline V gives CDR1 LGHNA, CDR2 YNFKEQ. General study points: Segments of the TCR beta V type were, in most cases, productive about 90% or about 30% of the time in an earlier analysis. What a later analysis reportedly showed was that an Asian-associated ancestry cluster had fewer N-insertions than the approximately 720-donor mean. Excluded were some V segments that proved indistinguishable, including TRBV6-2 and TRBV6-3.

This clonotype originated in a man aged 25-40 years in good health. V usage is TRBV4-2 and J usage is TRBJ2-7; D uncertain. Specimen: PBMCs. The CDR3 region is CASSQGEQLYEQYF. The CDR3 coding sequence is TGTGCCAGCAGCCAAGGAGAACAGCTCTACGAGCAGTACTTC.